This T cell receptor beta chain was found in a study of cytomegalovirus exposure and HLA in healthy donors. About the research overall: According to later analysis, the same platform produced the roughly 120 validation and 666 first-cohort repertoires. Study results and caveats: Despite most TCR sequences being rare, some public TCRs occurred in many donors.

Concerning this clone: Its antigen is currently unknown.

CDR1 SNHLY and CDR2 FYNNEI come from the germline V gene. The CDR3 is 15 amino acids. Trimming cost V 3 bases and J 3 bases; bases outside gene matches: 5. The protocol was immunoSEQ multiplex PCR, while the TCRdb copy is restricted to in-frame clones and leaves out a portion. Of fewer than 130,000 clones in the sample, 88% were seen once. Sequencing input: PBMCs. The rearrangement uses TRBV2 and TRBJ2-5; TRBD2 aligns across 9 bases. This TCR came from a woman in her twenties or thirties in good health and CMV-seropositive. The CDR3 bases are TGTGCCAGCAGTGACCTAGCGGGGAAAGAAGAGACCCAGTACTTC. As protein: CASSDLAGKEETQYF.